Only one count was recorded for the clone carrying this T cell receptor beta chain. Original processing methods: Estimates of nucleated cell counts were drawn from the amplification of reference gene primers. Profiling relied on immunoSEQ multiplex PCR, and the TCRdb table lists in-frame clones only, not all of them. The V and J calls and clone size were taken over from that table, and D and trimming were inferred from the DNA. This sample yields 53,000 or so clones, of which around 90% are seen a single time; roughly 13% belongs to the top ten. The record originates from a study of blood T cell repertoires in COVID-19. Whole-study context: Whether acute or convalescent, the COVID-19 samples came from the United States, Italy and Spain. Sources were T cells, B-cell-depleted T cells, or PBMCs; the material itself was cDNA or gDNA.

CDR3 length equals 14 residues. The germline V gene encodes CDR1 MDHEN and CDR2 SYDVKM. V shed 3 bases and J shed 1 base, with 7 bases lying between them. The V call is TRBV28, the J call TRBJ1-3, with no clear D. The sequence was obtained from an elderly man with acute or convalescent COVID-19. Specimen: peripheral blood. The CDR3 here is CASSFLSSGNTIYF. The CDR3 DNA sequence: TGTGCCAGCAGTTTTCTCAGTTCTGGAAACACCATATATTTT.